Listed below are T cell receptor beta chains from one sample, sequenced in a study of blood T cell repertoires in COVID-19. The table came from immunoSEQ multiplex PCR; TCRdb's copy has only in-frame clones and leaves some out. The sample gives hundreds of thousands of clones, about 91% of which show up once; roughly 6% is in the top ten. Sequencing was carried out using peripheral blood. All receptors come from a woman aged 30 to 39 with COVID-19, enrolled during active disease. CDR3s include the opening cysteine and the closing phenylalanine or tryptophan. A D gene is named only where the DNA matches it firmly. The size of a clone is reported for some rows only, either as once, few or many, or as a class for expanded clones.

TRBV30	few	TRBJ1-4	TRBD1	TGTGCCTGGAACAGGGGGCAGGATGAAAAACTGTTTTTT	CAWNRGQDEKLFF
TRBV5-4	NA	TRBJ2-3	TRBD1	TGTGCCAGCAGCCCCCACCCGGACAGGGCAAGCACAGATACGCAGTATTTT	CASSPHPDRASTDTQYF
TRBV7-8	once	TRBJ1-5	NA	TGTGCCAGCAGCGGTACAGGGATCGCGAATCAGCCCCAGCATTTT	CASSGTGIANQPQHF
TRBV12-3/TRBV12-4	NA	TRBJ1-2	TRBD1	TGTGCCAGCACTTACACAGGGGGCTATGGCTACACCTTC	CASTYTGGYGYTF
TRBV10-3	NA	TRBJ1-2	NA	TGTGCCATCAGTGGACAGGCGGCGAGTGGCTACACCTTC	CAISGQAASGYTF
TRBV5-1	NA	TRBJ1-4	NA	TGCGCCAGCAGCAGCGGCCCCAATGAAAAACTGTTTTTT	CASSSGPNEKLFF
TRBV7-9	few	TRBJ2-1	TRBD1	TGTGCCAGCAGCTTAGTACAGGGGGCTGATAATGAGCAGTTCTTC	CASSLVQGADNEQFF
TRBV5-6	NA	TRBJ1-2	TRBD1	TGTGCCAGCAGGGACGGACAGGGCGGCTATGGCTACACCTTC	CASRDGQGGYGYTF
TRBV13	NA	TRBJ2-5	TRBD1	TGTGCCAGCAGCTTAGTGGGTCCCGGGACAGGGAGAGAGACCCAGTACTTC	CASSLVGPGTGRETQYF
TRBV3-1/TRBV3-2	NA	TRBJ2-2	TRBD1	TGTGCCAGCAGCCGACAGGGGGCTAGCACCGGGGAGCTGTTTTTT	CASSRQGASTGELFF
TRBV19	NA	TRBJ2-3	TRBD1	TGTGCCAGTAGTATCCGCCGGGACAGCTACACAGATACGCAGTATTTT	CASSIRRDSYTDTQYF
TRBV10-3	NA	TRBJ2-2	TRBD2	TGTGCCATCAGTGTTGGCGGGGGAACGAACACCGGGGAGCTGTTTTTT	CAISVGGGTNTGELFF
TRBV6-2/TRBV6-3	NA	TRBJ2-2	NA	TGTGCCAGCAGTTTGCTAGACCCCACCGGGGAGCTGTTTTTT	CASSLLDPTGELFF
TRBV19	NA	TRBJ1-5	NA	TGTGCCAGTAGTATAAGGGGACGGTCCGGGGGGATTAGCAATCAGCCCCAGCATTTT	CASSIRGRSGGISNQPQHF
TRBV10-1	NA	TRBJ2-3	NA	TGCGCCAGCAGTGAGATCGGGGGACAGCCCACAGATACGCAGTATTTT	CASSEIGGQPTDTQYF
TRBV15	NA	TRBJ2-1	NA	TGTGCCACCAGCAGACCATCCCGGTTGGAGCAGTTCTTC	CATSRPSRLEQFF
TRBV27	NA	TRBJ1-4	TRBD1	TGTGCCAGCAGTCCCCTCCTAACGACAGGGGTAGACGAAAAACTGTTTTTT	CASSPLLTTGVDEKLFF
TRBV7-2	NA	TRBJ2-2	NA	TGTGCCAGCAGGAAGCACTCGAACACCGGGGAGCTGTTTTTT	CASRKHSNTGELFF
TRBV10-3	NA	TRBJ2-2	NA	TGTGCCATCAAGAGGGAAACCGGGGAGCTGTTTTTT	CAIKRETGELFF
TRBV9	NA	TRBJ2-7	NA	TGTGCCAGCACTCAAGGGGCACAGCCCTACGAGCAGTACTTC	CASTQGAQPYEQYF
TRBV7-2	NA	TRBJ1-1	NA	TGTGCCAGCAGCTTTAAACAGGTTTCAGGCACTGAAGCTTTCTTT	CASSFKQVSGTEAFF
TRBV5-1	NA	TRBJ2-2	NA	TGCGCCAGCAGCTTGCGATTGAGCACCGGGGAGCTATTTTTT	CASSLRLSTGELFF
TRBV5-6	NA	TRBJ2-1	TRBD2	TGTGCCAGCAGCTTGGGACTAGCGGGGAGGTACAATGAGCAGTTCTTC	CASSLGLAGRYNEQFF
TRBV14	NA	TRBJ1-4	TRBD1	TGTGCCAGCAGCCGCAGGGGGGCAACTAATGAAAAACTGTTTTTT	CASSRRGATNEKLFF
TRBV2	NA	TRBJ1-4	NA	TGTGCCAGCAGGTCGGGTGAAAAACTGTTTTTT	CASRSGEKLFF
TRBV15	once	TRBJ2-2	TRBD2	TGTGCCACCAGCAGAGGGAGGGAGGGCCTCGGGGAGCTGTTTTTT	CATSRGREGLGELFF
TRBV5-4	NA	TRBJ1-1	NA	TGTGCCAGCAGCCTACTGCAGGGGACTGAAGCTTTCTTT	CASSLLQGTEAFF
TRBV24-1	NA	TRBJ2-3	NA	TGTGCCACCCTCCAAGACGAGGTTCGGTTTCCGGATACGCAGTATTTT	CATLQDEVRFPDTQYF
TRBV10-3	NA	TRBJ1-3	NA	TGTGCCATCAGTCGTACAGCTGGAAACACCATATATTTT	CAISRTAGNTIYF
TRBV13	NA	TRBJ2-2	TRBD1	TGTGCCAGCAGCTTGGGACAGAGAGAGAACACCGGGGAGCTGTTTTTT	CASSLGQRENTGELFF
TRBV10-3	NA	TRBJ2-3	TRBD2	TGTGCCATCAGTGCGGGGGAGGGATTCACAGATACGCAGTATTTT	CAISAGEGFTDTQYF
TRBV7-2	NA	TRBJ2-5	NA	TGTGCCAGCAGCTTAGAGGGGGTACAGACCCAGTACTTC	CASSLEGVQTQYF
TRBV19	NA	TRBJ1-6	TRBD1	TGTGCCAGTAGTAACCTGGACAGGCCCCGGCCCCTCCACTTT	CASSNLDRPRPLHF
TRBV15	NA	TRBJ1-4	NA	TGTGCCACCAGCCGGACCAGGGGCGCAACTAATGAAAAACTGTTTTTT	CATSRTRGATNEKLFF
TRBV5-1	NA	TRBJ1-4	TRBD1	TGCGCCAGCAGGGGACAGGGGGTCCGAGGTGAAAAACTGTTTTTT	CASRGQGVRGEKLFF
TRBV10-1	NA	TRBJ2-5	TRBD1	TGCGCCAGCAGCCCGGGACAGCAAGAGACCCAGTACTTC	CASSPGQQETQYF
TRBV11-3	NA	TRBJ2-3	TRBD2	TGTGCCAGCAGCTTAGGAGGGGCCATTAGCGGGAGCGGTAGAGATACGCAGTATTTT	CASSLGGAISGSGRDTQYF